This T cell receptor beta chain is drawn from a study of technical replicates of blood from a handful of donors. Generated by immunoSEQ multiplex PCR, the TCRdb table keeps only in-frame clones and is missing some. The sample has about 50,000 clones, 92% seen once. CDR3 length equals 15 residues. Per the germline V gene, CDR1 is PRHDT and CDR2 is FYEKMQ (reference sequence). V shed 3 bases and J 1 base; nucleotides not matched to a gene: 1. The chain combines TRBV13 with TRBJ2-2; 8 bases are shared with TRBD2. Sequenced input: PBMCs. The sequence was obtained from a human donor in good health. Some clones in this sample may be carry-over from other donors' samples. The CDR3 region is CASSFAGGNTGELFF. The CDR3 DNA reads TGTGCCAGCAGCTTTGCGGGAGGGAACACCGGGGAGCTGTTTTTT.